This entry features one T cell receptor (beta chain) sequence. Its target is unknown. The data are from a study of cytomegalovirus exposure and HLA in healthy donors. Study conclusions and caveats: Apparent HLA restriction characterized most CMV-associated TCR beta chains in a later analysis.

PCR used 60 Vbeta primers and 13 Jbeta primers. Clones were sequenced by immunoSEQ multiplex PCR, and TCRdb holds only the in-frame ones, with some missing. The sample carries about 130,000 clones, about 80% recorded once. V lost 6 bases and J lost 10, with 21 bases in between. This CDR3 has 14 residues. Germline lookup yields CDR1 MNHEY and CDR2 SVGAGI. The specimen sequenced was PBMCs. This receptor was identified in a man younger than 40 in good health and CMV-seronegative. The rearrangement uses TRBV6-5 and TRBJ1-1, with a weak D call TRBD1 (5 bases). The CDR3 is CASSTAGDLAGAFF. CDR3 nucleotides: TGTGCCAGCAGCACCGCGGGGGACCTCGCGGGAGCTTTCTTT.